This entry lists 4 T cell receptor beta chains sequenced from one sample in a study of spatial heterogeneity in lung cancer. TCRdb processed the 5' RACE reads anew with MiXCR; each CDR3 protein has one entry. The sample includes 39,000 or so distinct CDR3 sequences, around 7.5% of them seen just once. Time point meaning: sample taken at primary tumor resection. The study sequenced unsorted whole RNA from tumor, nontumor lung or frozen PBMC. Sequences were derived from PBMCs, sampled at surgery. All receptors come from a male donor with early-stage non-small cell lung cancer.

This clonotype was counted many times. V and J are TRBV28 and TRBJ1-2; no clear D. V lost 6 bases and J lost 0, with 14 bases in between. This CDR3 contains 15 residues. From germline, CDR1 is MDHEN and CDR2 SYDVKM. The CDR3 here is CASRTLSGPNYGYTF. The CDR3 nucleotides read TGTGCCAGCAGAACCCTCAGCGGACCTAACTATGGCTACACCTTC.

This clonotype has at least ten counts. The V gene is TRBV24-1, the J gene TRBJ2-5, with D perhaps given as TRBD1 or TRBD2 (5 bases each). V was shortened by 2 bases and J by 5 bases, with 11 bases between the two germline ends. The CDR3 runs 14 residues. Germline values: CDR1 KGHDR, CDR2 SFDVKD. The CDR3 sequence: CATSDSGTQETQYF. The CDR3 DNA sequence: TGTGCCACCAGTGATTCCGGGACCCAGGAGACCCAGTACTTC.

This clonotype turned up a few times. This chain uses TRBV6-1 with TRBJ2-5; 10 nucleotides align to TRBD2. Trimming at V came to 6 bases and at J to 2 bases, leaving 3 bases not matched to a gene. This CDR3 contains 14 residues. CDR1 MNHNS and CDR2 SASEGT come from the germline V gene. CDR3 amino acids: CASRILAGQETQYF. DNA for the CDR3: TGTGCCAGCAGGATACTAGCGGGGCAAGAGACCCAGTACTTC.

The chain employs TRBV7-9 and TRBJ2-2; D is undetermined. From germline, CDR1 is SEHNR and CDR2 FQNEAQ (reference sequence). Deletions cut 2 bases from V and 0 bases from J, with 7 bases between. The CDR3 is 15 amino acids. The DNA for the CDR3 is TGTGCCAGCAGCTTATGGAGCGCGAACACCGGGGAGCTGTTTTTT. This gives the protein CASSLWSANTGELFF.